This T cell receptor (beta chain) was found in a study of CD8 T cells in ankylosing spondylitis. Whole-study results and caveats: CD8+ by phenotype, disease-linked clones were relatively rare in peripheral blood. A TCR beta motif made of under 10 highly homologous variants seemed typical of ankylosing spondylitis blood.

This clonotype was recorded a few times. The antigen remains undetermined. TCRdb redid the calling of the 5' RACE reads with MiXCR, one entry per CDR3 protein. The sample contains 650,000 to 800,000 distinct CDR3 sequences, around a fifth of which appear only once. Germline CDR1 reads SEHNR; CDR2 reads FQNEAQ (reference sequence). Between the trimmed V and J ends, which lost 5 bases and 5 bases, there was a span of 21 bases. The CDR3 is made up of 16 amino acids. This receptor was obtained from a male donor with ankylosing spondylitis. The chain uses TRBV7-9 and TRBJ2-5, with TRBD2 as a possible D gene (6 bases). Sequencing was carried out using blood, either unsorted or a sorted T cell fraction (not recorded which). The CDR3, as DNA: TGTGCCAGCAGCGGACGGGACTCTCTGATTGAGGAGACCCAGTACTTC. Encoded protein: CASSGRDSLIEETQYF.